The clone carrying this T cell receptor (beta chain) was detected ten times or more. Per the germline V gene, CDR1 is MNHEY and CDR2 is SVGEGT. The CDR3 has 17 residues. V was pared by 6 bases and J by 2 bases, with 14 bases of the junction left unmatched. RNA transcripts served as the template for amplifying TCR beta CDR3 regions. TCR CDR3 underwent first-round RT-PCR with the HTBI primer set. TCRdb re-derived calls from the multiplex PCR reads in MiXCR, one entry per CDR3 protein. The table lists about 290,000 distinct CDR3 sequences, roughly a fifth of them singletons. These data originate in a study of T cells in Graves' hyperthyroidism and ophthalmopathy. Diagnoses were established using clinical symptoms, serum thyroxine and TRAb, thyroid ultrasound and orbital computed tomography.

The rearrangement links TRBV6-2 or TRBV6-3 to TRBJ2-3; 7 positions match TRBD2. The sequencing sample was made of blood. The origin of this receptor is a man between 45 and 60 years old with Graves' ophthalmopathy. The CDR3 nucleotides read TGTGCCAGCAGAAGGGGCTTAACGGGAGGCCTCACAGATACGCAGTATTTT. It translates to CASRRGLTGGLTDTQYF.